This T cell receptor beta chain derives from a study of cytomegalovirus exposure and HLA in healthy donors. Overall study results and limits: The tendency of first-cohort TCR clusters to co-occur in the 120 or so validation repertoires was identified by a subsequent analysis. Rare TCR sequences dominated, though some public TCRs recurred in many donors. Using the classifier, cytomegalovirus status was reportedly diagnosed with high specificity and sensitivity. Cytomegalovirus-associated status was assigned to about 180 TCR beta chains.

The V end was cut by 1 base, the J end by 2 bases, with 7 bases between. CDR1 is SGHTA, CDR2 FQGNSA, per germline. The CDR3 length is 14 residues. As regards this clone: Its antigen is currently unknown.

The method was immunoSEQ multiplex PCR; TCRdb's version includes in-frame clones alone and lacks a portion of them. Of over 100,000 clones listed, roughly 88% were seen once; the top ten hold under 6.5%. The sequence was obtained from a woman aged 18-29 years in good health and CMV-seropositive. Sequenced: PBMCs. This chain joins TRBV7-2 and TRBJ2-3; D uncertain. In DNA, the CDR3 is TGTGCCAGCAGCTTAGAGGAGCTCACAGATACGCAGTATTTT. Its protein product is CASSLEELTDTQYF.